These 12 T cell receptor beta chains were sequenced from one sample in a study of blood T cell repertoires in COVID-19. Assay: immunoSEQ multiplex PCR; the TCRdb copy retains only in-frame clones and omits some. The sample holds 80,000 or so clones; roughly 86% are singletons and the top ten take 1.9%. Sequencing was carried out using peripheral blood. The receptors were gathered from a woman aged 55-69 years with acute or convalescent COVID-19.

V usage is TRBV4-1 and J usage is TRBJ2-6; D possibly corresponds to TRBD1 (6 bases). The CDR3 is 16 amino acids. V lost 6 bases to trimming and J lost 0 bases, with 12 bases between them. CDR1 is MGHRA, CDR2 YSYEKL, per germline. DNA of the CDR3: TGCGCCAGCAGGACGGACAGCTACTCTGGGGCCAACGTCCTGACTTTC. Protein sequence: CASRTDSYSGANVLTF.

The chain carries TRBV3-1 (or the pseudogene TRBV3-2) and TRBJ1-6; TRBD1 matches at 9 bases. Trimming cost V 7 bases and J 8 bases; bases outside gene matches: 12. The germline V gene has CDR1 LGHDT and CDR2 YNNKEL (reference sequence). The CDR3 consists of 16 residues. The CDR3 DNA reads TGTGCCAGCACCCCGGACAGGGGCCTTCTCCATTCACCCCTCCACTTT. As protein: CASTPDRGLLHSPLHF.

This chain uses TRBV9 with TRBJ2-1; 9 nucleotides line up with TRBD2. V lost 0 bases to trimming and J lost 6 bases; unmatched junction nucleotides: 4. The germline gives CDR1 SGDLS, CDR2 YYNGEE. The CDR3 totals 15 residues. CDR3 nucleotide sequence: TGTGCCAGCAGCGTAGGAGGCGGGGGGGCCAATGAGCAGTTCTTC. As protein: CASSVGGGGANEQFF.

The chain joins TRBV6-1 to TRBJ2-1; 11 nucleotides align to TRBD2. This CDR3 region has 16 residues. Trimming took 4 bases from V and 4 from J; bases not matched to a gene: 6. Germline CDR1 and CDR2: MNHNS and SASEGT. The CDR3 sequence is CASSASTSGVYNEQFF. DNA of the CDR3: TGTGCCAGCAGTGCCTCGACTAGCGGGGTATACAATGAGCAGTTCTTC.

The chain combines TRBV6-1 with TRBJ1-2; 8 nucleotides line up with TRBD1. Germline-derived CDR1 and CDR2 are MNHNS and SASEGT. The V gene end was trimmed by 3 bases and the J gene end by 4 bases; junction bases not matched to a gene: 7. CDR3 length equals 15 residues. The CDR3 region has the DNA TGTGCCAGCAGTGATGGGTTTGGACAGGGCTATGGCTACACCTTC. It codes for CASSDGFGQGYGYTF.

DNA of the CDR3: TGTGCCAGCAGCTTGTTGGGACAGTTGGACTACGAGCAGTACTTC. It is translated as CASSLLGQLDYEQYF. The rearrangement joins TRBV5-6 to TRBJ2-7; 7 bases are a match to TRBD1. After removal of 1 base from V and 3 bases from J, the junction contained 7 bases not matched to a gene. Germline lookup yields CDR1 SGHDT and CDR2 YYEEEE. CDR3 length: 15 residues. The entire variable domain, with the rest obtained from reference TRBV5-6 and TRBJ2-7, is as follows: DAGVTQSPTHLIKTRGQQVTLRCSPKSGHDTVSWYQQALGQGPQFIFQYYEEEERQRGNFPDRFSGHQFPNYSSELNVNALLLGDSALYLCASSLLGQLDYEQYFGPGTRLTVT.

The chain is built from TRBV13 and TRBJ1-2; 8 nucleotides line up with TRBD1. CDR1 is PRHDT and CDR2 is FYEKMQ in the germline V gene (reference sequence). With 0 bases clipped from V and 5 bases from J, the junction kept 8 bases outside the gene matches. The CDR3 is 16 amino acids. The CDR3 DNA reads as TGTGCCAGCAGCTTAGGCAGGGGGCAGTTAAAGTATGGCTACACCTTC. It specifies CASSLGRGQLKYGYTF.

Here the CDR3 DNA reads TGTGCCAGCAGCTTGGTGGGACAGGGGTATAATGGCTACACCTTC. Its protein is CASSLVGQGYNGYTF. The chain uses TRBV5-4 and TRBJ1-2, with 10 bases that match TRBD1. The CDR3 extends over 15 amino acids. V shed 0 bases and J 6 bases; nucleotides not matched to a gene: 5. CDR1 is SGHNT and CDR2 is YYREEE in the germline V gene (reference sequence).

This clone was found once. The CDR3 DNA sequence: TGTGCCAGCAGTTGGGAGAGGGACACAGATACGCAGTATTTT. It encodes CASSWERDTDTQYF. This chain uses TRBV6-2 or TRBV6-3 with TRBJ2-3, with D maybe TRBD2 (5 bases). The CDR3 contains 14 residues. CDR1 MNHEY and CDR2 SVGEGT come from the germline V gene. Trimming left V 4 bases short and J 2 bases short, with 10 bases between.

The chain couples TRBV6-5 to TRBJ2-2, with 10 nucleotides matching TRBD1. The CDR3 loop spans 15 amino acids. Per the germline V gene, CDR1 is MNHEY and CDR2 is SVGAGI. V gave up 9 bases and J gave up 3 bases; unmatched junction bases: 7. CDR3 in amino acids: CASSPGQGYTGELFF. In nucleotides, the CDR3 is TGTGCCAGTTCGCCGGGACAGGGGTACACCGGGGAGCTGTTTTTT.

J is TRBJ1-4 and V is TRBV14; D remains ambiguous. V lost 5 bases and J 8 bases, leaving 12 bases between the germline ends. The CDR3 spans 13 residues. CDR1 SGHDN and CDR2 FVKESK come from the germline V gene. The CDR3 DNA is TGTGCCAGCAGCGGGCCCGGAGGAGAAAAACTGTTTTTT. Its protein product is CASSGPGGEKLFF.

This chain uses TRBV6-5 with TRBJ1-1; 7 bases fit TRBD1. Trimming cost V 4 bases and J 1 base; bases outside gene matches: 6. Germline V gives CDR1 MNHEY, CDR2 SVGAGI. The CDR3 has 15 residues. Here the CDR3 reads CASSSGQPGNTEAFF. CDR3 nucleotide sequence: TGTGCCAGCAGTTCGGGACAGCCGGGGAACACTGAAGCTTTCTTT.